Listed below are T cell receptor beta chains from one sample, sequenced in a study of shared clonotypes between healthy human individuals. Repertoires were generated with immunoSEQ multiplex PCR, while TCRdb's copy carries only in-frame clones and drops some. Of more than 400,000 clones in the sample, 70% to 80% were seen once. The sample was PBMCs. Receptors originate from a woman aged 35 to 49 in good health. Some clones in this sample may be carry-over from other donors' samples. Each CDR3 is given with its conserved first and last residue. The D gene is left open where the match is weak. Expanded clones are given a class, and other clones once, few, many or no size at all.

length,V,size,J,D,CDR3,DNA
14,TRBV30,-,TRBJ2-4,TRBD1,CAWSVLGQRNIQYF,TGTGCCTGGAGTGTACTGGGACAGAGAAACATTCAGTACTTC
18,TRBV11-2,many,TRBJ2-1,TRBD2,CASSLGASGASSYNEQFF,TGTGCCAGCAGCTTAGGGGCTAGCGGCGCTAGCTCCTACAATGAGCAGTTCTTC
15,TRBV19,-,TRBJ1-5,-,CASGVLRDFNQPQHF,TGTGCCAGTGGGGTTCTGAGGGATTTTAATCAGCCCCAGCATTTT
17,TRBV7-9,-,TRBJ2-1,TRBD2,CASSLPATSGRANEQFF,TGTGCCAGCAGCTTACCAGCGACTAGCGGGAGGGCGAATGAGCAGTTCTTC
13,TRBV9,-,TRBJ1-1,-,CASSPQTASEAFF,TGTGCCAGCAGCCCACAGACAGCTTCTGAAGCTTTCTTT
13,TRBV30,-,TRBJ1-4,-,CAWYQGSNEKLFF,TGTGCCTGGTATCAGGGCTCTAATGAAAAACTGTTTTTT
13,TRBV18,-,TRBJ2-7,-,CASSGTAIYEQYF,TGTGCCAGCTCCGGGACGGCAATATACGAGCAGTACTTC
15,TRBV18,-,TRBJ2-7,-,CASSPPAGVSYEQYF,TGTGCCAGCTCACCACCGGCAGGGGTGTCCTACGAGCAGTACTTC
15,TRBV7-9,few,TRBJ2-3,-,CASSLPEAGTDTQYF,TGTGCCAGCAGCCTCCCTGAGGCGGGAACAGATACGCAGTATTTT
12,TRBV6-1,once,TRBJ1-1,-,CASSEGGTEAFF,TGTGCCAGCAGTGAAGGGGGAACTGAAGCTTTCTTT
13,TRBV2,-,TRBJ2-7,-,CASTVRVGYEQYF,TGTGCCAGCACGGTCAGGGTTGGCTACGAGCAGTACTTC
15,TRBV7-3,-,TRBJ2-7,TRBD2,CASSQGLAGVYEQYF,TGTGCCAGCAGCCAGGGACTAGCGGGAGTATACGAGCAGTACTTC
16,TRBV6-5,-,TRBJ2-7,TRBD1,CASSSDRGQFSYEQYF,TGTGCCAGCAGTTCGGACAGGGGACAGTTCTCCTACGAGCAGTACTTC
14,TRBV5-1,-,TRBJ1-4,TRBD1,CASSLGQGSEKLFF,TGCGCCAGCAGCCTGGGACAGGGGAGCGAAAAACTGTTTTTT
13,TRBV11-2,-,TRBJ2-1,-,CASSATSYNEQFF,TGTGCCAGCAGCGCGACATCCTACAATGAGCAGTTCTTC
15,TRBV9,-,TRBJ1-4,TRBD1,CASSPTGARGEKLFF,TGTGCCAGCAGTCCAACAGGGGCCCGTGGTGAAAAACTGTTTTTT
14,TRBV6-1,-,TRBJ1-4,-,CASREGIRNEKLFF,TGTGCCAGCAGGGAGGGGATTCGGAATGAAAAACTGTTTTTT
18,TRBV5-1,-,TRBJ2-2,TRBD2,CASATVPGLAGDTGELFF,TGCGCCAGCGCTACTGTACCGGGACTAGCGGGAGACACCGGGGAGCTGTTTTTT
14,TRBV11-2,-,TRBJ1-5,-,CASSLDRTASLQHF,TGTGCCAGCAGCTTAGACCGGACAGCAAGCCTCCAGCATTTT
13,TRBV7-8,-,TRBJ1-5,-,CASSFRVGQPQHF,TGTGCCAGCAGCTTCAGGGTCGGTCAGCCCCAGCATTTT
15,TRBV9,-,TRBJ2-1,-,CASSVEVLVHNEQFF,TGTGCCAGCAGCGTAGAGGTCCTAGTCCACAATGAGCAGTTCTTC
13,TRBV5-6,-,TRBJ1-2,-,CASSLWAISGYTF,TGTGCCAGCAGCTTGTGGGCAATCAGTGGCTACACCTTC
13,TRBV6-1,-,TRBJ2-2,TRBD1,CAGRGPGTGELFF,TGTGCAGGCAGGGGGCCAGGGACCGGGGAGCTGTTTTTT
11,TRBV19,-,TRBJ2-1,-,CASSVGIEQFF,TGTGCTTCCTCTGTGGGGATTGAGCAGTTCTTC
13,TRBV28,-,TRBJ1-2,-,CASSLLRVRGYTF,TGTGCCAGCAGTTTACTAAGGGTGCGAGGCTACACCTTC
14,TRBV9,-,TRBJ2-1,TRBD1,CASSRQGVYNEQFF,TGTGCCAGCAGTAGACAGGGTGTGTACAATGAGCAGTTCTTC
15,TRBV10-2,-,TRBJ2-3,TRBD2,CASSEAGVSTDTQYF,TGCGCCAGCAGTGAGGCGGGAGTGAGCACAGATACGCAGTATTTT
15,TRBV4-2,-,TRBJ2-3,-,CASSQGTGHTDTQYF,TGTGCCAGCAGCCAAGGGACGGGACACACAGATACGCAGTATTTT
14,TRBV7-2,-,TRBJ2-7,-,CASSRTGGSYEQYF,TGTGCCAGCAGCCGAACAGGTGGTTCCTACGAGCAGTACTTC
17,TRBV4-2,-,TRBJ2-7,TRBD2,CASSQTGIAGPSYEQYF,TGTGCCAGCAGCCAAACAGGGATAGCGGGGCCTTCCTACGAGCAGTACTTC
16,TRBV5-1,-,TRBJ2-5,-,CASSASRGLYQETQYF,TGCGCCAGCAGCGCCTCTCGCGGTCTGTACCAAGAGACCCAGTACTTC
13,TRBV6-6,few,TRBJ1-5,-,CASSSGSNQPQHF,TGTGCCAGCAGTTCAGGGAGCAATCAGCCCCAGCATTTT
14,TRBV14,-,TRBJ2-1,TRBD2,CASARTSGYNEQFF,TGTGCCAGCGCCAGGACTAGCGGTTACAATGAGCAGTTCTTC
12,TRBV6-1,-,TRBJ1-2,-,CASRDSGYGYTF,TGTGCCAGCAGGGACAGCGGCTATGGCTACACCTTC
15,TRBV6-1,-,TRBJ1-3,-,CASKGSPLSGNTIYF,TGTGCCAGCAAAGGTTCCCCCCTCTCTGGAAACACCATATATTTT
14,TRBV18,-,TRBJ2-2,-,CASFPAYHTGELFF,TGTGCCAGCTTCCCGGCGTATCACACCGGGGAGCTGTTTTTT
14,TRBV28,-,TRBJ2-7,TRBD2,CASTPLAGVYEQYF,TGTGCCAGCACCCCCTTAGCGGGAGTGTACGAGCAGTACTTC
16,TRBV29-1,-,TRBJ2-1,TRBD2,CSVEWGSGRRYNEQFF,TGCAGCGTTGAATGGGGGAGCGGGAGACGTTACAATGAGCAGTTCTTC
17,TRBV6-1,-,TRBJ2-1,-,CASSDARWGGFYNEQFF,TGTGCCAGCAGTGATGCCCGGTGGGGCGGGTTCTACAATGAGCAGTTCTTC
16,TRBV10-1,-,TRBJ2-2,TRBD2,CASSDAWTSDTGELFF,TGCGCCAGCAGCGACGCCTGGACTAGCGACACCGGGGAGCTGTTTTTT
16,TRBV2,-,TRBJ2-3,TRBD2,CARTPSGLALPDTQYF,TGTGCCAGGACCCCCTCGGGACTAGCCCTCCCAGATACGCAGTATTTT
18,TRBV5-5,-,TRBJ1-2,-,CASSLWFLRARKSFGYTF,TGTGCCAGCAGCTTGTGGTTTCTCCGGGCCAGGAAGTCTTTTGGCTACACCTTC
19,TRBV7-2,-,TRBJ2-3,TRBD2,CASRKIGLLAGGQGDTQYF,TGTGCCAGCAGAAAAATAGGCCTGCTAGCGGGAGGGCAGGGTGATACGCAGTATTTT
18,TRBV28,once,TRBJ1-5,TRBD1,CASSVHGLGQGNNQPQHF,TGTGCCAGCAGTGTCCACGGATTAGGACAGGGGAACAATCAGCCCCAGCATTTT
16,TRBV18,-,TRBJ2-1,TRBD1,CASSPWSQGAGGGQFF,TGTGCCAGCTCACCATGGTCGCAGGGGGCCGGTGGTGGGCAGTTCTTC
18,TRBV7-8,-,TRBJ1-5,-,CASSLDFGGQSFNQPQHF,TGTGCCAGCAGCTTAGATTTTGGCGGACAATCCTTCAATCAGCCCCAGCATTTT
13,TRBV19,-,TRBJ1-2,-,CASSTEGSYGYTF,TGTGCCAGTAGTACGGAGGGCAGCTATGGCTACACCTTC